This record looks at one T cell receptor (beta chain) sequence and its context. The antigen is unknown. V lost 2 bases to trimming and J lost 6 bases, with 10 bases between them. The CDR3 sequence is 13 residues long. The data were obtained in a study of T cell responses to AZD1222 COVID-19 vaccine. Clones were read by immunoSEQ multiplex PCR, and TCRdb kept only the in-frame ones, dropping some. The repertoire holds fewer than 100,000 clones, with just over 90% as singletons. The study's findings and limits: Donors were largely white British and mainly female; clonal diversity was possibly underestimated. Repertoire collection took place solely once the T cell response had peaked.

The receptor's source is an adult in good health. The sample here was peripheral blood, taken on day 0 of AZD1222 vaccination. The chain combines TRBV12-3 or TRBV12-4 with TRBJ1-1; D remains unclear. This chain's CDR3 is CASSLTQVAEAFF. In nucleotides, the CDR3 is TGTGCCAGCAGTTTAACCCAGGTCGCTGAAGCTTTCTTT.